These T cell receptor beta chains were read from a single sample in a study of blood T cell repertoires in COVID-19. Here immunoSEQ multiplex PCR was the method, and the copy in TCRdb shows in-frame clones only, minus some. The sample contains about 400,000 clones, 86% of which appear only once. Material for sequencing was peripheral blood. The receptors originated from a woman aged 25 to 39 with active or convalescent COVID-19. CDR3s include the opening cysteine and the closing phenylalanine or tryptophan. The D gene is left open where the match is weak. Expanded clones are given a class, and other clones once, few, many or no size at all.

V	size	D	J	DNA	CDR3
TRBV19	-	-	TRBJ2-3	TGTGCCAGTAGTATCCTACAGGGTGCAGATACGCAGTATTTT	CASSILQGADTQYF
TRBV6-5	-	-	TRBJ1-3	TGTGCCAGCAGTTACCATGGGAGGGTTTCTGGAAACACCATATATTTT	CASSYHGRVSGNTIYF
TRBV2	-	TRBD1	TRBJ1-5	TGTGCCAGCAGGCGACAGGGTGGGGTTCAGCCCCAGCATTTT	CASRRQGGVQPQHF
TRBV13	once	-	TRBJ2-3	TGTGCCAGCAGCTACCCCAGGACTAAAAACACAGATACGCAGTATTTT	CASSYPRTKNTDTQYF
TRBV6-5	-	TRBD1	TRBJ1-2	TGTGCCAGCAGTTACTCGACAGGGGATTATGGTGGCTACACCTTC	CASSYSTGDYGGYTF
TRBV18	-	TRBD1	TRBJ1-1	TGTGCCAGCTCACCAGGGACAGGGATTAGTACTGAAGCTTTCTTT	CASSPGTGISTEAFF
TRBV12-2	-	-	TRBJ1-5	TGTGCAAATGGCCGGGTCTCACTTCAGCCCCAGCATTTT	CANGRVSLQPQHF
TRBV6-5	few	TRBD1	TRBJ1-1	TGTGCCAGCATGAAGGGGACAGGTGTTGATGAAGCTTTCTTT	CASMKGTGVDEAFF
TRBV15	-	TRBD1	TRBJ1-5	TGTGCCACCAGTAAAACAGGGGTAGGGAATCAGCCCCAGCATTTT	CATSKTGVGNQPQHF
TRBV10-3	-	TRBD2	TRBJ2-1	TGTGCCTCCGGACTAGCGGGGGGCCAGGGTGAGCAGTTCTTC	CASGLAGGQGEQFF
TRBV7-9	-	-	TRBJ1-4	TGTGCCAGCAGCCCCTCCGGAGTCCATGAAAAACTGTTTTTT	CASSPSGVHEKLFF